The 27 T cell receptor beta chains listed next were all sequenced from one sample in a study of shared clonotypes between healthy human individuals. The repertoire was sequenced with immunoSEQ multiplex PCR; TCRdb's copy has only in-frame clones and lacks some. The sample gives roughly 1,100,000 clones, about 75% of which show up once; about 1.4% is in the top ten. The sample consisted of memory CD4+ T cells sorted from blood. Described subset: CD45RA-negative fraction. The receptors derive from a young man in good health.

The CDR3 sequence is CASSSESTSSYEQYF. The CDR3 DNA is TGTGCCAGCAGTTCCGAGAGCACGAGCTCCTACGAGCAGTACTTC. The chain recombines TRBV28 with TRBJ2-7; no clear D. The CDR3 runs 15 residues. CDR1 is MDHEN and CDR2 is SYDVKM in the germline V gene. The ends were cut back, 4 bases at V and 0 bases at J, with 13 bases in the middle.

The rearrangement links TRBV7-9 to TRBJ1-6, with 7 bases identical to TRBD1. The CDR3 extends over 15 amino acids. The germline V gene encodes CDR1 SEHNR and CDR2 FQNEAQ (reference sequence). V dropped 4 bases and J dropped 5; count of bases not matched to a gene: 5. CDR3 loop: CASSYGQVNNSPLHF. The CDR3 DNA follows: TGTGCCAGCAGCTACGGACAGGTGAATAATTCACCCCTCCACTTT.

The rearrangement links TRBV19 to TRBJ1-1, with a tentative D call TRBD1 (6 bases). Per germline, CDR1 LNHDA and CDR2 SQIVND (reference sequence). V lost 2 bases and J 5 bases, leaving 9 bases between the germline ends. The CDR3 extends over 13 amino acids. The CDR3, as DNA: TGTGCCAGTAGTATAAAGAGGGGGACTGAAGCTTTCTTT. Translating it yields CASSIKRGTEAFF.

The chain employs TRBV27 and TRBJ1-6; 9 nucleotides agree with TRBD1. V gave up 7 bases and J gave up 6 bases; unmatched junction bases: 7. The germline gives CDR1 MNHEY, CDR2 SMNVEV (reference sequence). This CDR3 region has 15 residues. CDR3 sequence: CASTAGDRVNSPLHF. The CDR3 coding sequence is TGTGCCAGCACCGCGGGGGACAGGGTTAATTCACCCCTCCACTTT.

The chain is built from TRBV29-1 and TRBJ2-2, with D perhaps matching TRBD1 (5 bases). CDR3 length equals 12 residues. The V end was cut by 8 bases, the J end by 6 bases, with 13 bases between. CDR1 is SQVTM and CDR2 is ANQGSEA in the germline V gene. CDR3 DNA sequence: TGCAGCATATTGTCAGGGTCCGGGGAGCTGTTTTTT. It yields the protein CSILSGSGELFF.

This clone was detected many times. Other DNA sequences in the same sample also yield this CDR3. J is TRBJ1-5 and V is TRBV6-1; tentatively, D is TRBD1 (5 bases). CDR1 is MNHNS, CDR2 SASEGT, per germline. V gave up 7 bases and J gave up 3 bases, with 10 bases separating them. The CDR3 consists of 13 residues. The DNA for the CDR3 is TGTGCCAGCACGCCAGGGCCCAATCAGCCCCAGCATTTT. Translation: CASTPGPNQPQHF.

Comment on this clone: The sample carries other DNA sequences with the same CDR3. DNA for the CDR3: TGTGCCAGCAGCTTAGGACTAGCGGGGGGACAAGAGACCCAGTACTTC. It encodes CASSLGLAGGQETQYF. The V gene is TRBV11-3, the J gene TRBJ2-5, with 13 bases lining up with TRBD2. J was trimmed by 2 bases and V by 1 base; bases with no gene match: 1. Germline assignment: CDR1 SGHNT and CDR2 YENEEA. CDR3 length: 16 amino acids.

Notes on this clone: One base away lies a much larger clone, so this may be a sequencing read error. Other DNA sequences in this specimen translate into the identical CDR3. This chain joins TRBV27 and TRBJ2-7; 11 bases fit TRBD1. Germline V lookup: CDR1 MNHEY, CDR2 SMNVEV (reference sequence). V gave up 6 bases and J gave up 3 bases; unmatched junction bases: 4. There are 14 residues in the CDR3. The CDR3 nucleotides read TGTGCCAGCAGCCCCGGGACAGGGGGCTACGAGCAGTACTTC. It yields the protein CASSPGTGGYEQYF.

This clone was detected only a few times. The chain has TRBV30 and TRBJ2-2, with D unclear. Trimming left V 4 bases short and J 7 bases short, with 10 bases between. Germline V CDR1 and CDR2: GTSNPN, SVGIG (reference sequence). This CDR3 has 12 amino acids. The DNA of the CDR3 is TGTGCCTGGACCTCGGACCTCGGGGAGCTGTTTTTT. The encoded protein is CAWTSDLGELFF. The full variable domain, completed using reference TRBV30 and TRBJ2-2, is SQTIHQWPATLVQPVGSPLSLECTVEGTSNPNLYWYRQAAGRGLQLLFYSVGIGQISSEVPQNLSASRPQDRQFILSSKKLLLSDSGFYLCAWTSDLGELFFGEGSRLTVL.

V and J are TRBV5-1 and TRBJ2-1, with 12 bases that match TRBD2. The CDR3 covers 16 residues. Germline values: CDR1 SGHRS, CDR2 YFSETQ. The V and J ends lost 0 bases and 8 bases, in that order; junction bases with no gene match: 6. CDR3 residues: CASSLDLTSGSYEQFF. The CDR3 bases are TGCGCCAGCAGCTTGGATTTGACTAGCGGGAGCTATGAGCAGTTCTTC.

The chain employs TRBV28 and TRBJ1-1; weak D call: TRBD1 (5 bases). The CDR3 covers 16 residues. Germline assignment: CDR1 MDHEN and CDR2 SYDVKM. V shed 4 bases and J shed 4 bases, with 19 bases lying between them. The CDR3 DNA is TGTGCCAGCAGTTCCAGAGGGGCGGGGTTGGGCACTGAAGCTTTCTTT. Protein sequence: CASSSRGAGLGTEAFF.

This clone was detected a few times. CDR3 loop: CASGIGEGSPLHF. CDR3 sequence (DNA): TGTGCCAGCGGGATAGGGGAGGGATCACCCCTCCACTTT. The chain has TRBV7-3 and TRBJ1-6, with D possibly being TRBD1 (5 bases). V was clipped by 8 bases and J by 10 bases, with 15 bases between them. The CDR3 length is 13 residues. Germline-derived CDR1 and CDR2 are SGHTA and FQGTGA.

On this clone itself: The sample contains more than one DNA sequence encoding this CDR3. J is TRBJ1-6 and V is TRBV28; D is unclear. The ends were cut back, 2 bases at V and 1 base at J, with 6 bases in the middle. This CDR3 comprises 15 residues. The germline gives CDR1 MDHEN, CDR2 SYDVKM. The CDR3 protein is CASSLGNSYNSPLHF. CDR3 in DNA: TGTGCCAGCAGTTTAGGCAATTCCTATAATTCACCCCTCCACTTT.

V is TRBV18 and J is TRBJ1-5; D gene unclear. CDR1 is KGHSH and CDR2 is LQKENI in the germline V gene. The CDR3 loop spans 13 amino acids. Trimming took 6 bases from V and 0 from J, leaving 6 bases between them. This chain's CDR3 is CASSIDSNQPQHF. In nucleotides, the CDR3 is TGTGCCAGCTCGATTGATAGCAATCAGCCCCAGCATTTT.

The table lists this clone with a few counts. The V and J genes are TRBV25-1 and TRBJ1-4, with TRBD1 matching over 7 bases. V was pared by 3 bases and J by 4 bases, with 2 bases of the junction left unmatched. Germline CDR1 reads MGHDK; CDR2 reads SYGVNS. The CDR3 is made up of 14 amino acids. The CDR3 reads CASSDPGGNEKLFF. CDR3 nucleotides: TGTGCCAGCAGTGACCCAGGGGGTAATGAAAAACTGTTTTTT.

This clone has more than one count but fewer than ten. The rearrangement links TRBV5-1 to TRBJ1-2; 9 positions match TRBD1. The V and J ends lost 0 bases and 0 bases, in that order; junction bases with no gene match: 9. Germline assignment: CDR1 SGHRS and CDR2 YFSETQ. This CDR3 has 18 residues. CDR3 sequence: CASSLADRGELTNYGYTF. CDR3 nucleotide sequence: TGCGCCAGCAGCTTGGCCGACAGGGGGGAACTAACTAACTATGGCTACACCTTC.

The gene calls are TRBV27 and TRBJ2-7, with 7 bases aligning to TRBD2. CDR3 length: 15 amino acids. Germline loops: CDR1 MNHEY, CDR2 SMNVEV (reference sequence). With 8 bases clipped from V and 3 bases from J, the junction kept 13 bases outside the gene matches. In DNA, the CDR3 is TGTGCCAGCCGCTCTCCGGGGCGGGGGTTCTACGAGCAGTACTTC. It codes for CASRSPGRGFYEQYF.

The gene calls are TRBV7-8 and TRBJ2-3; D unclear. Germline V gene data show CDR1 as SGHVS and CDR2 as FQNEAQ. The CDR3 loop spans 13 amino acids. V was cut by 5 bases and J by 1 base, with 7 bases left in between. The CDR3 coding sequence is TGTGCCAGCAGCCCCCAGGGCACAGATACGCAGTATTTT. As protein: CASSPQGTDTQYF.

This chain uses TRBV27 with TRBJ1-2; 7 bases align to TRBD1. J lost 8 bases, V lost 5 bases, and 11 bases had no gene match. Germline CDR1 MNHEY, CDR2 SMNVEV (reference sequence). The length of the CDR3 is 14 residues. For the CDR3, the DNA is TGTGCCAGCAGTACCGCTACAGGGGAGAGAGGCTACACCTTC. It translates to CASSTATGERGYTF.

The chain recombines TRBV5-1 with TRBJ2-1; TRBD1 matches at 8 bases. From germline, CDR1 is SGHRS and CDR2 YFSETQ. The trim removed 5 bases at V and 8 bases at J, leaving 12 bases unmatched. This CDR3 is built from 15 residues. The CDR3 sequence: CASRATGQGGDEQFF. The CDR3 DNA reads as TGCGCCAGCAGGGCTACCGGACAGGGTGGTGATGAGCAGTTCTTC.

The genes are TRBV27 and TRBJ2-5, with D possibly being TRBD1 (6 bases). Germline CDR1 reads MNHEY; CDR2 reads SMNVEV (reference sequence). This CDR3 comprises 15 residues. The V gene lost 2 bases and the J gene lost 7 bases, with 17 bases spanning the gap. CDR3 region: CASSLQGIPVGTQYF. In nucleotides, the CDR3 is TGTGCCAGCAGTTTACAGGGGATCCCTGTGGGGACCCAGTACTTC.

This chain links TRBV11-1 with TRBJ2-7; 7 bases line up with TRBD1. This CDR3 region has 15 residues. Germline V CDR1 and CDR2: SGHAT, FQDESV (reference sequence). Unmatched junction bases numbered 8, after V lost 5 bases and J lost 1 base. CDR3: CASSKTGIQSYEQYF. The CDR3 DNA reads TGTGCCAGCAGCAAGACAGGGATACAATCCTACGAGCAGTACTTC.

The V call is TRBV14, the J call TRBJ1-5, with D perhaps matching TRBD1 (5 bases). The ends were cut back, 1 base at V and 4 bases at J, with 8 bases in the middle. The CDR3 consists of 14 residues. CDR1 and CDR2 from the germline V gene are SGHDN and FVKESK. CDR3 loop: CASSQAQGNQPQHF. Here the CDR3 DNA reads TGTGCCAGCAGCCAAGCGCAGGGTAATCAGCCCCAGCATTTT. Based on the CDR3 plus reference TRBV14 and TRBJ1-5, the full variable domain is EAGVTQFPSHSVIEKGQTVTLRCDPISGHDNLYWYRRVMGKEIKFLLHFVKESKQDESGMPNNRFLAERTGGTYSTLKVQPAELEDSGVYFCASSQAQGNQPQHFGDGTRLSIL.

The chain combines TRBV11-2 with TRBJ2-3, with 9 nucleotides matching TRBD1. With 3 bases clipped from V and 1 base from J, the junction kept 8 bases outside the gene matches. Germline V CDR1 and CDR2: SGHAT, FQNNGV. This CDR3 is 17 amino acids long. CDR3 sequence reads: CASSFISQGAGTDTQYF. The CDR3 bases are TGTGCCAGCAGCTTCATCTCACAGGGGGCGGGCACAGATACGCAGTATTTT.

The chain is built from TRBV18 and TRBJ2-5, with D possibly matching TRBD2 (7 bases). Germline values: CDR1 KGHSH, CDR2 LQKENI. The CDR3 covers 18 residues. The germline V and J ends were trimmed by 0 bases and 1 base, with 18 bases remaining between them. The CDR3 region has the DNA TGTGCCAGCTCACCACCGGTCGGGGGCAGCGGGGTCCAAGAGACCCAGTACTTC. This encodes CASSPPVGGSGVQETQYF.

About this clone: A much larger clone lies one base from this, so it may be a read error. The CDR3 protein is CASSLDTEAFF. The CDR3 DNA sequence: TGTGCCAGCAGCTTAGACACTGAAGCTTTCTTT. This rearrangement joins TRBV11-2 to TRBJ1-1; D remains unclear. Per germline, CDR1 SGHAT and CDR2 FQNNGV. CDR3 length: 11 residues. Trimming removed 0 bases at V and 4 bases at J, with 0 bases between.

This chain links TRBV5-5 with TRBJ1-1, with D unclear. Germline CDR1 and CDR2: SGHKS and YYEKEE (reference sequence). Between the trimmed V and J ends, which lost 2 bases and 0 bases, there was a span of 8 bases. The CDR3 length is 14 residues. CDR3 loop: CASSFNTLNTEAFF. The CDR3 DNA follows: TGTGCCAGCAGCTTCAACACCCTGAACACTGAAGCTTTCTTT.